The 19 T cell receptor beta chains given below trace back to one sample, sequenced in a study of T cell changes during pregnancy in multiple sclerosis. Assay used: immunoSEQ multiplex PCR; TCRdb lists only in-frame clones, some missing. The sample records more than 65,000 clones, roughly 90% being singletons. The sample was peripheral blood, taken after pregnancy. The receptors were sampled from a female donor in good health, enrolled as a control in a pregnancy study.

J is TRBJ1-2 and V is TRBV20-1; D not certain. V was trimmed by 6 bases and J by 6 bases, leaving 8 bases between them. Per germline, CDR1 DFQATT and CDR2 SNEGSKA (reference sequence). This CDR3 comprises 10 residues. Written as DNA, the CDR3 is TGCAGTGCCAGGATGGATGGCTACACCTTC. Residues: CSARMDGYTF.

The rearrangement joins TRBV10-3 to TRBJ1-3, with 7 bases fitting TRBD1. V was pared by 3 bases and J by 0 bases, with 2 bases of the junction left unmatched. The CDR3 sequence is 15 residues long. Germline V gives CDR1 ENHRY, CDR2 SYGVKD. The DNA of the CDR3 is TGTGCCATCAGTGAAGCAGGGGGCTCTGGAAACACCATATATTTT. As protein: CAISEAGGSGNTIYF.

The chain combines TRBV6-6 with TRBJ2-7, with a weak D call TRBD2 (6 bases). This CDR3 is built from 13 residues. The germline V gene encodes CDR1 MNHNY and CDR2 SVGAGI (reference sequence). The V end was cut by 5 bases, the J end by 2 bases, with 10 bases between. Here the CDR3 DNA reads TGTGCCAGCAGTACCGTAGCGGCCTACGAGCAGTACTTC. It yields the protein CASSTVAAYEQYF.

This rearrangement joins TRBV30 to TRBJ1-2; D is ambiguous. CDR3 size: 13 residues. Germline V gene data show CDR1 as GTSNPN and CDR2 as SVGIG (reference sequence). Trimming pared 0 bases from V and 3 bases from J, leaving 8 bases between. The CDR3 DNA sequence: TGTGCCTGGAGTGTGATACAGTACTATGGCTACACCTTC. Amino acid sequence: CAWSVIQYYGYTF.

The chain is built from TRBV19 and TRBJ1-6; D may be TRBD1 (6 bases). This CDR3 spans 17 amino acids. Germline V gene sequence: CDR1 LNHDA, CDR2 SQIVND (reference sequence). The germline V and J ends were trimmed by 7 bases and 10 bases, with 26 bases remaining between them. The CDR3 coding sequence is TGTGCCAGTACCGATAGGGGGGGACGGAGTATTAAATCACCCCTCCACTTT. The encoded protein is CASTDRGGRSIKSPLHF. Combining the CDR3 with reference TRBV19 and TRBJ1-6 gives the whole variable domain DGGITQSPKYLFRKEGQNVTLSCEQNLNHDAMYWYRQDPGQGLRLIYYSQIVNDFQKGDIAEGYSVSREKKESFPLTVTSAQKNPTAFYLCASTDRGGRSIKSPLHFGNGTRLTVT.

The gene calls are TRBV5-1 and TRBJ1-3; a possible D gene is TRBD1 (5 bases). The ends were cut back, 3 bases at V and 4 bases at J, with 14 bases in the middle. Germline lookup yields CDR1 SGHRS and CDR2 YFSETQ. The CDR3 sequence is 15 residues long. The CDR3 nucleotides are TGCGCCAGCAGCTACTCAGGGTTCGCCGGAAACACCATATATTTT. This sequence encodes CASSYSGFAGNTIYF.

This clone was seen only once. A read error may produce the germline difference seen at one junction end. The gene calls are TRBV5-1 and TRBJ1-1; D is possibly TRBD1 (5 bases). The CDR3 is 15 residues long. CDR1 SGHRS and CDR2 YFSETQ come from the germline V gene. This CDR3 reads CASTLNPGVPTEAFF. The DNA of the CDR3 is TGCGCCAGCACCTTGAACCCGGGGGTCCCCACTGAAGCTTTCTTT.

The chain uses TRBV6-1 and TRBJ2-4; D may be TRBD2 (5 bases). This CDR3 comprises 18 residues. V was trimmed by 4 bases and J by 0 bases, leaving 19 bases between them. Germline V gene sequence: CDR1 MNHNS, CDR2 SASEGT. Here the CDR3 reads CASSVLSYEGLAKNIQYF. CDR3 DNA: TGTGCCAGCAGTGTCCTCAGCTATGAGGGCCTAGCCAAAAACATTCAGTACTTC.

V gene TRBV15 combines with J gene TRBJ1-2; 7 positions agree with TRBD1. V trimming: 0 bases; J trimming: 0 bases; junction bases outside the gene matches: 4. The CDR3 has 16 residues. The germline V gene has CDR1 LNHNV and CDR2 YYDKDF (reference sequence). The CDR3 nucleotides read TGTGCCACCAGCAGAGATCAGGGGGAAGCTAACTATGGCTACACCTTC. This encodes CATSRDQGEANYGYTF.

The chain couples TRBV30 to TRBJ2-3; weak D call: TRBD2 (5 bases). There are 13 residues in the CDR3. V lost 3 bases, J lost 0 bases, and 7 bases lay in between. Per the germline V gene, CDR1 is GTSNPN and CDR2 is SVGIG (reference sequence). The CDR3 region has the DNA TGTGCCTGGAGCAGCGGAAGCACAGATACGCAGTATTTT. Residues: CAWSSGSTDTQYF.

This rearrangement joins TRBV10-3 to TRBJ2-3; 14 bases are shared with TRBD2. J was trimmed by 3 bases and V by 4 bases; bases with no gene match: 6. CDR1 and CDR2 (germline): ENHRY, SYGVKD. The CDR3 runs to 17 residues. The chain's CDR3 is CAISGPTSGGATDTQYF. CDR3 sequence (DNA): TGTGCCATCAGTGGACCGACTAGCGGGGGGGCGACAGATACGCAGTATTTT.

The chain recombines TRBV5-1 with TRBJ2-5, with D possibly TRBD1 on 6 matching bases. Per the germline V gene, CDR1 is SGHRS and CDR2 is YFSETQ. With 7 bases removed from V and 5 bases from J, the gap between germline ends came to 21 bases. This CDR3 is 15 amino acids long. The CDR3 DNA reads as TGCGCCAGCCGCCCCACAGGGTGGCGGGCGGAGACCCAGTACTTC. It translates to CASRPTGWRAETQYF.

This chain uses TRBV30 with TRBJ1-5, with a tentative D call TRBD1 (6 bases). This CDR3 comprises 13 residues. CDR1 is GTSNPN and CDR2 is SVGIG in the germline V gene (reference sequence). V was shortened by 2 bases and J by 5 bases, with 10 bases between the two germline ends. CDR3 coding DNA: TGTGCCTGGAGTACAGGGTTAGATCAGCCCCAGCATTTT. Residues: CAWSTGLDQPQHF.

The chain links TRBV5-1 to TRBJ1-6; TRBD1 agrees at 7 bases. The CDR3 extends over 14 amino acids. With 4 bases clipped from V and 8 bases from J, the junction kept 6 bases outside the gene matches. Germline V CDR1 and CDR2: SGHRS, YFSETQ. Here the CDR3 reads CASSQRQGHSPLHF. CDR3 sequence (DNA): TGCGCCAGCAGCCAACGACAGGGTCATTCACCCCTCCACTTT.

This chain connects TRBV5-1 to TRBJ2-1; the match to TRBD1 covers 7 bases. J lost 8 bases, V lost 0 bases, and 5 bases had no gene match. The CDR3 runs 14 residues. The germline gives CDR1 SGHRS, CDR2 YFSETQ. As DNA, the CDR3 is TGCGCCAGCAGCTTGGAACAGGGGTTCGATGAGCAGTTCTTC. This translates into CASSLEQGFDEQFF.

The rearrangement links TRBV6-1 to TRBJ2-5; TRBD1 matches at 8 bases. This CDR3 is built from 17 residues. V lost 3 bases and J lost 5; bases outside the gene matches: 14. CDR1 and CDR2 (germline): MNHNS, SASEGT. The CDR3 reads CASSERLAGGIRETQYF. CDR3 in DNA: TGTGCCAGCAGTGAGAGATTGGCAGGGGGCATCCGGGAGACCCAGTACTTC.

The chain employs TRBV10-1 and TRBJ2-3; 11 positions match TRBD2. In germline, CDR1 is WNHNN, CDR2 SYGVQD (reference sequence). V lost 4 bases and J lost 2; bases outside the gene matches: 8. The CDR3 is 17 amino acids. The CDR3 spells CASSAKGLAVSTDTQYF. The DNA for the CDR3 is TGCGCCAGCAGTGCTAAGGGACTAGCGGTTTCCACAGATACGCAGTATTTT.

The chain employs TRBV10-1 and TRBJ2-1; 11 bases line up with TRBD1. The V and J ends lost 3 bases and 11 bases, in that order; junction bases with no gene match: 6. This CDR3 is 14 amino acids long. Germline V gives CDR1 WNHNN, CDR2 SYGVQD (reference sequence). This CDR3 reads CASSEVGTGGKQFF. In nucleotides, the CDR3 is TGCGCCAGCAGTGAAGTAGGGACAGGGGGTAAGCAGTTCTTC.

This clone was counted only a few times. The chain uses TRBV7-8 and TRBJ1-2; D not resolved. CDR1 SGHVS and CDR2 FQNEAQ come from the germline V gene. V was cut by 3 bases and J by 7 bases, with 15 bases left in between. This CDR3 spans 14 amino acids. In DNA, the CDR3 is TGTGCCAGCAGCTTTATGCGGGAGAAGGGTGGCTACACCTTC. It codes for CASSFMREKGGYTF.